Reported below is one T cell receptor (beta chain). Its antigen remains unidentified. Germline loops: CDR1 SGHRS, CDR2 YFSETQ. CDR3 length equals 14 residues. Unmatched junction bases numbered 4, after V lost 4 bases and J lost 7 bases. The sample comes from a study of cytomegalovirus exposure and HLA in healthy donors. PCR used 60 Vbeta primers and 13 Jbeta primers. Data came from immunoSEQ multiplex PCR; TCRdb stores just in-frame clones and leaves some out. The ten top clones account for over 3%, within a sample of tens of thousands of clones. Study-wide findings and caveats: The sole available immune exposure information was CMV serostatus. Reported results showed that the classifier diagnosed cytomegalovirus status with high specificity and sensitivity.

The chain is built from TRBV5-1 and TRBJ2-3; 12 bases match TRBD1. This clonotype was obtained from a female donor in good health and CMV-seropositive. Sequencing was done on a sample of PBMCs. The DNA for the CDR3 is TGCGCCAGCAGCGGCGGGACAGGGGGCAATACGCAGTATTTT. This encodes CASSGGTGGNTQYF.